The clone carrying this TCR beta chain appeared a few times. Its specificity is not known. TCRdb passed the RT-PCR reads through MiXCR, listing each CDR3 protein once. The sample has more than 450,000 distinct CDR3 sequences; around 11% are singletons. This sample is drawn from a study of response to subunit inactivated influenza vaccine. Findings and limits, study-wide: That few new T cells are recruited by each seasonal influenza vaccination was the authors' suggestion.

Germline V gives CDR1 SNHLY, CDR2 FYNNEI. The V end lost 6 bases, the J end lost 9 bases, and 20 bases lay between the germline ends. This CDR3 comprises 14 residues. The sample was PBMCs from blood, taken on the day of vaccination. The clonotype was recovered from a man over 45 who received an inactivated influenza vaccine. The chain recombines TRBV2 with TRBJ2-5; the D gene is possibly TRBD2 (5 bases). For the CDR3, the DNA is TGTGCCAGCAGCGAGGGTGTAAGGAGGCAGGCCCAGTACTTC. This gives the protein CASSEGVRRQAQYF.